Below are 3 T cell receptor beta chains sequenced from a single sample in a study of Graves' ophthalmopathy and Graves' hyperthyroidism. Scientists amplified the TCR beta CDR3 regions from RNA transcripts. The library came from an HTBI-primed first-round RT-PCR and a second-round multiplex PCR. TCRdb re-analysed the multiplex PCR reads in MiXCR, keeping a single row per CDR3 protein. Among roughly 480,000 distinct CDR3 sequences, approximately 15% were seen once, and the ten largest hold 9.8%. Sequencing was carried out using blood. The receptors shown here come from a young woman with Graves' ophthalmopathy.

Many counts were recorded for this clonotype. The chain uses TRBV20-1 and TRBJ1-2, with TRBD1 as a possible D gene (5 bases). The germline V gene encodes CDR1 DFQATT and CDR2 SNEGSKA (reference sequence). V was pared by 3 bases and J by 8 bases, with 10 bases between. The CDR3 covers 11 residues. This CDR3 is CSASGRGGYTF. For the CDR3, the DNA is TGCAGTGCTAGTGGGAGGGGAGGCTACACCTTC.

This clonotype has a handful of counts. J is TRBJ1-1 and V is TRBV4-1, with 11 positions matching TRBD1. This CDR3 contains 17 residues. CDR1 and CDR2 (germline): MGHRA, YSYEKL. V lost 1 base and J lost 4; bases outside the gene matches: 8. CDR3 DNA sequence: TGCGCCAGCAGCCAAGGGACAGGGGGCGTTTGGATCACTGAAGCTTTCTTT. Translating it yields CASSQGTGGVWITEAFF.

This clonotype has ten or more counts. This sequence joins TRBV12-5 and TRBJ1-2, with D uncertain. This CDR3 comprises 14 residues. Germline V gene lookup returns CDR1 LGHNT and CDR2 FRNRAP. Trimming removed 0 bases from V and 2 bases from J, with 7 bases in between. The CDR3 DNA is TGTGCTAGTGGTTTGGTTCCAGAAAACTATGGCTACACCTTC. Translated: CASGLVPENYGYTF.